The present T cell receptor (beta chain) was sequenced within a study of identical twins. This clonotype was counted a single time. Antigen: not known. Study-level results: Researchers reported excess low generation probability among twin-shared out-of-frame alpha sequences.

Using its own MiXCR run on the 5' RACE reads, TCRdb lists one record per CDR3 protein. The repertoire holds about 530,000 distinct CDR3 sequences, with 12% to 15% as singletons. Germline V gene lookup returns CDR1 MDHEN and CDR2 SYDVKM. The CDR3 runs to 13 residues. These data also formed part of another study, on yellow fever vaccine responses in identical twins.

Material: CD4+ T cells sorted from blood. The clonotype originates from a woman younger than 30 in good health. The gene calls are TRBV28 and TRBJ2-3; a weak D match, TRBD1 (5 bases). Gene TRBJ1-5 matches the end of the DNA better, so the J call may be wrong. The chain's CDR3 is CASSMGRTDTQHF. In DNA, the CDR3 is TGTGCCAGCAGTATGGGACGCACAGATACGCAGCATTTT.